This paragraph reports one TCR beta chain. Its antigen is undetermined. MiXCR, run by TCRdb on the 5' RACE reads, gives a single entry per CDR3 protein. The sample lists 300,000 to 400,000 distinct CDR3 sequences; about 15% were seen once. V lost 1 base, J lost 9 bases, and 13 bases lay in between. The CDR3 covers 14 residues. The V gene's germline CDR1 is LGHDT and CDR2 YNNKEL (reference sequence). The sample comes from a study of CD8 T cells in ankylosing spondylitis. Study-level points and caveats: Disease-linked clones reportedly showed significant enrichment in matched ankylosing spondylitis synovial fluid. Certain motif variants had earlier been reported in reactive arthritis synovial fluid and blood. Disease-associated clones were CD8+ and fairly uncommon in peripheral blood. About 8 highly homologous variants made up a TCR beta motif, and this motif appeared characteristic of ankylosing spondylitis blood.

The source of this sequence is a male donor with ankylosing spondylitis or in good health (not recorded which). Source material: blood, either unsorted or a sorted T cell fraction (not recorded which). The V gene is TRBV3-1, the J gene TRBJ2-1; D gene uncertain. The CDR3 DNA reads as TGTGCCAGCAGCCAAGGGCTCGGGCGCCTTGAGCAGTTCTTC. It codes for CASSQGLGRLEQFF.